Sequencing of this T cell receptor beta chain was carried out in a study of blood T cell repertoires in COVID-19. Whole-study context: Italy, Spain and the United States were the sources of the convalescent and acute COVID-19 samples. PBMCs, B-cell-depleted T cells, or T cells provided the cDNA or gDNA that made up the material.

Participants classified as exposed had met a COVID-19 case within 2 weeks before study entry. The V segment lost 10 bases and the J segment 3 bases; nucleotides outside the gene matches: 10. CDR1 is LGHNT and CDR2 is FRNRAP in the germline V gene. This CDR3 spans 14 amino acids. Per the authors' pipeline: Reference gene primer amplification gave estimated nucleated cell counts. Assay: immunoSEQ multiplex PCR; the TCRdb copy retains only in-frame clones and omits some. The V and J calls and clone size were taken over from that table, and D and trimming were inferred from the DNA. The sample includes approximately 400,000 clones, about nine tenths of them seen just once.

The V gene is TRBV12-5, the J gene TRBJ2-7, with TRBD1 matching over 9 bases. This receptor was identified in a woman aged 40-49 years who had been exposed to COVID-19. Source material: PBMCs or T cells enriched from blood (not recorded which). CDR3 DNA sequence: TGTGCTACGACCCCCGGGACAGGGTACTACGAGCAGTACTTC. It is translated as CATTPGTGYYEQYF.